A selection of T cell receptor beta chains follows, all from one sample in a study of blood T cell repertoires in COVID-19. Assay: immunoSEQ multiplex PCR; the TCRdb copy retains only in-frame clones and omits some. The sample lists 200,000 to 250,000 clones; approximately 82% were seen once. The sequenced sample was peripheral blood. The source is a woman older than 75 with acute or convalescent COVID-19. Both conserved end residues are part of each CDR3. A D gene is named only where the DNA matches it firmly. A row's size may be missing; if present it is once, few, many or a size class.

>NA|TRBJ1-1|TRBD1|TRBV10-3
CAISPGGRATEAFF
TGTGCCATCAGCCCAGGGGGTAGGGCCACTGAAGCTTTCTTT
>NA|TRBJ2-7|TRBD1|TRBV29-1
CSVEGQGRYEQYF
TGCAGCGTTGAGGGACAGGGAAGGTACGAGCAGTACTTC
>once|TRBJ1-1|NA|TRBV2
CASRREVGTEAFF
TGTGCCAGCAGGAGGGAGGTCGGCACTGAAGCTTTCTTT
>NA|TRBJ1-5|NA|TRBV28
CARSAGRDQPQHF
TGTGCCAGGTCGGCAGGGAGGGATCAGCCCCAGCATTTT
>NA|TRBJ1-1|NA|TRBV11-2
CASSLAHLEAFF
TGTGCCAGCAGCTTAGCACACCTTGAAGCTTTCTTT
>NA|TRBJ1-2|NA|TRBV7-2
CASSLGGSRNYGYTF
TGTGCCAGCAGCTTAGGCGGCAGTCGTAACTATGGCTACACCTTC
>NA|TRBJ1-6|NA|TRBV6-5
CASRATGGSALHF
TGTGCCAGCCGAGCGACAGGCGGGTCGGCCCTCCACTTT
>NA|TRBJ2-7|TRBD1|TRBV9
CASSAPLGTGGDYEQYF
TGTGCCAGCAGCGCACCCTTGGGGACAGGGGGCGATTACGAGCAGTACTTC
>NA|TRBJ1-2|NA|TRBV19
CASRPGLYYGYTF
TGTGCCAGTAGACCGGGTCTTTACTATGGCTACACCTTC
>NA|TRBJ1-2|NA|TRBV6-4
CASRADGSLYGYTF
TGTGCCAGCAGAGCAGACGGGAGTCTCTATGGCTACACCTTC
>NA|TRBJ1-5|NA|TRBV19
CASSIDDGKGEPQHF
TGTGCCAGTAGTATAGATGACGGAAAAGGGGAGCCCCAGCATTTT
>NA|TRBJ1-3|NA|TRBV10-3
CAISVGGSGNTIYF
TGTGCCATCAGTGTGGGGGGCTCTGGAAACACCATATATTTT
>NA|TRBJ1-2|NA|TRBV7-2
CASSPPFRLGPSYGYTF
TGTGCCAGCAGCCCCCCCTTTAGGTTAGGCCCTAGCTATGGCTACACCTTC
>NA|TRBJ1-2|NA|TRBV2
CARATGNYGYTF
TGTGCCAGGGCCACAGGGAACTATGGCTACACCTTC
>NA|TRBJ2-1|NA|TRBV7-6
CASSFEGGGYNEQFF
TGTGCCAGCAGCTTCGAAGGAGGAGGCTACAATGAGCAGTTCTTC
>once|TRBJ2-7|TRBD1|TRBV5-5
CASSLRDRALEQYF
TGTGCCAGCAGCTTGAGGGACAGGGCTCTCGAGCAGTACTTC
>NA|TRBJ1-1|NA|TRBV9
CASSVAGGATEAFF
TGTGCCAGCAGCGTAGCCGGTGGGGCCACTGAAGCTTTCTTT
>NA|TRBJ1-4|NA|TRBV9
CASSPTGANEKLFF
TGTGCCAGCAGCCCTACAGGAGCTAATGAAAAACTGTTTTTT
>NA|TRBJ2-7|NA|TRBV7-3
CASSLTSDSYEQYF
TGTGCCAGCAGCTTAACTAGCGACTCCTACGAGCAGTACTTC
>NA|TRBJ2-6|TRBD1|TRBV28
CASSWTGLSGANVLTF
TGTGCCAGCAGTTGGACAGGGCTCTCTGGGGCCAACGTCCTGACTTTC
>NA|TRBJ1-3|NA|TRBV19
CASSDKKAGNTIYF
TGTGCCAGTAGCGATAAGAAAGCAGGAAACACCATATATTTT
>NA|TRBJ2-2|TRBD1|TRBV12-5
CASGLGQGNTGELFF
TGTGCTAGTGGTTTGGGACAGGGGAACACCGGGGAGCTGTTTTTT
>NA|TRBJ2-3|TRBD1|TRBV5-1
CASSQGDRGTQYF
TGCGCCAGCAGCCAGGGGGACAGGGGTACGCAGTATTTT
>once|TRBJ1-1|NA|TRBV5-1
CASSFQASSYTEAFF
TGCGCCAGCAGCTTCCAGGCATCTTCATACACTGAAGCTTTCTTT
>NA|TRBJ2-3|TRBD2|TRBV20-1
CSASGTSGGTDTQYF
TGCAGTGCTAGTGGGACTAGCGGGGGTACAGATACGCAGTATTTT
>few|TRBJ1-5|NA|TRBV28
CASRSPQDNQPQHF
TGTGCCAGCAGAAGCCCTCAGGATAATCAGCCCCAGCATTTT
>NA|TRBJ2-3|NA|TRBV6-2/TRBV6-3
CASSKLTDTDTQYF
TGTGCCAGCAGTAAGCTAACTGACACAGATACGCAGTATTTT
>NA|TRBJ2-7|TRBD1|TRBV13
CASSWDRVREQYF
TGTGCCAGCAGCTGGGACAGGGTTCGAGAGCAGTACTTC
>once|TRBJ2-7|NA|TRBV2
CASNGRAYEQYF
TGTGCCAGCAATGGCAGGGCCTACGAGCAGTACTTC
>NA|TRBJ1-1|NA|TRBV7-2
CASTHSIRGTEAFF
TGTGCCAGCACCCATTCGATCCGAGGGACTGAAGCTTTCTTT
>NA|TRBJ2-5|NA|TRBV7-2
CASSLAGTSYETQYF
TGTGCCAGCAGCTTAGCCGGCACTAGCTATGAGACCCAGTACTTC
>NA|TRBJ1-2|TRBD1|TRBV5-1
CASGVRGGDYGYTF
TGCGCCAGCGGGGTGAGAGGGGGCGACTATGGCTACACCTTC
>NA|TRBJ1-2|TRBD1|TRBV3-1/TRBV3-2
CASSQRTGQGNYGYTF
TGTGCCAGCAGCCAGCGAACGGGACAGGGGAACTATGGCTACACCTTC
>NA|TRBJ1-5|NA|TRBV28
CASIVAGQPQHF
TGTGCCAGCATTGTGGCGGGTCAGCCCCAGCATTTT
>NA|TRBJ1-2|NA|TRBV7-8
CASSPDRRVYGYTF
TGTGCCAGCAGCCCCGACAGGCGGGTGTATGGCTACACCTTC
>NA|TRBJ1-5|NA|TRBV6-6
CASSTKDQPQHF
TGTGCCAGCAGTACAAAAGATCAGCCCCAGCATTTT
>NA|TRBJ1-1|NA|TRBV2
CATQGQIGILMNTEAFF
TGTGCCACACAAGGACAGATTGGAATCCTCATGAACACTGAAGCTTTCTTT
>NA|TRBJ2-1|NA|TRBV11-3
CASSLQGPSNEQFF
TGTGCCAGCAGCTTGCAGGGCCCCTCCAATGAGCAGTTCTTC
>NA|TRBJ1-6|TRBD1|TRBV2
CASKGQPGSPLHF
TGTGCCAGCAAGGGACAGCCGGGGTCACCCCTCCACTTT
>NA|TRBJ1-1|TRBD1|TRBV10-3
CAISSKQRTGTGLTEAFF
TGTGCCATCAGCTCTAAGCAGCGGACCGGGACAGGTTTGACTGAAGCTTTCTTT
>NA|TRBJ2-3|NA|TRBV9
CASSLRGAGGTDTQYF
TGTGCCAGCAGCCTACGGGGGGCGGGGGGCACAGATACGCAGTATTTT